The rows below give T cell receptor beta chains drawn from one sample of a study of molecular identifiers for immune sequencing clone quantification. Each CDR3 protein gets one entry after TCRdb re-called the PCR reads with MiXCR. In the table there are 65,000 or so distinct CDR3 sequences, less than 20% of which are singletons. The source material was naive CD8+ T cells from blood, with Jurkat cell RNA spiked in. The receptors stem from a human donor in good health. Some libraries in this study had Jurkat cell RNA spiked in. The CDR3 runs from the conserved cysteine through the conserved F or W. Fields, in order: clone size, D gene, J gene, V gene, CDR3 protein, CDR3 DNA. D genes are given only for firm matches. Clone size appears in some rows only: once, few, many, or a class for an expanded clone.

size: NA
D: NA
J: TRBJ2-5
V: TRBV6-5
CDR3: CASSYCEAQETQYF
DNA: TGTGCCAGCAGTTACTGCGAAGCCCAAGAGACCCAGTACTTC

size: few
D: NA
J: TRBJ2-7
V: TRBV7-6
CDR3: CASSPTAVSYEQYF
DNA: TGTGCCAGCAGCCCGACAGCCGTTTCCTACGAGCAGTACTTC

size: NA
D: NA
J: TRBJ2-1
V: TRBV12-5
CDR3: CASGPPDREGDNEQFF
DNA: TGTGCTAGTGGTCCACCCGACAGGGAGGGTGACAATGAGCAGTTCTTC

size: few
D: TRBD2
J: TRBJ2-1
V: TRBV28
CDR3: CASSWTSSGNEQFF
DNA: TGTGCCAGCAGCTGGACTAGCTCTGGCAATGAGCAGTTCTTC

size: few
D: NA
J: TRBJ2-5
V: TRBV11-2
CDR3: CASSSTSRDLETQYF
DNA: TGTGCCAGCAGCTCAACCTCCAGGGACCTGGAGACCCAGTACTTC

size: many
D: TRBD2
J: TRBJ2-7
V: TRBV27
CDR3: CASSLSSGGASYEQYF
DNA: TGTGCCAGCAGTTTATCTTCCGGGGGGGCCTCCTACGAGCAGTACTTC

size: many
D: NA
J: TRBJ2-4
V: TRBV6-5
CDR3: CAIKSEALGNIGIQYF
DNA: TGTGCCATTAAGTCCGAGGCCTTAGGAAACATAGGCATTCAGTACTTC

size: many
D: TRBD2
J: TRBJ2-1
V: TRBV7-8
CDR3: CASSFGLAGGSLSGEQFF
DNA: TGTGCCAGCAGCTTCGGACTAGCGGGGGGGTCGTTGTCGGGTGAGCAGTTCTTC

size: NA
D: NA
J: TRBJ2-5
V: TRBV21-1
CDR3: CASRKIGQGFDLQETQYF
DNA: TGTGCCAGCCGCAAAATAGGACAGGGGTTTGATTTGCAAGAGACCCAGTACTTC

size: many
D: NA
J: TRBJ2-3
V: TRBV3-1
CDR3: CASSQVVASVADAQYF
DNA: TGTGCCAGCAGCCAAGTAGTGGCTAGCGTTGCAGATGCGCAGTATTTT

size: many
D: NA
J: TRBJ2-4
V: TRBV6-2/TRBV6-3
CDR3: CASSYSANPTAKNIQYF
DNA: TGTGCCAGCAGTTACTCCGCTAATCCGACAGCCAAAAACATTCAGTACTTC

size: many
D: TRBD1
J: TRBJ1-4
V: TRBV2
CDR3: CASRYTGTENEKLFF
DNA: TGTGCCAGCAGATACACCGGGACAGAGAATGAAAAACTGTTTTTT

size: many
D: NA
J: TRBJ2-2
V: TRBV11-2
CDR3: CASSLGWDGELFF
DNA: TGTGCCAGCAGCTTAGGTTGGGATGGGGAGCTGTTTTTT

size: NA
D: TRBD2
J: TRBJ2-1
V: TRBV7-9
CDR3: CASRAGGTYNEQFF
DNA: TGTGCCAGCAGGGCGGGGGGAACCTACAATGAGCAGTTCTTC

size: many
D: NA
J: TRBJ2-5
V: TRBV11-2
CDR3: CASSPEAGRYDQYF
DNA: TGTGCCAGCAGCCCGGAGGCGGGTCGGTATGACCAGTACTTC

size: many
D: NA
J: TRBJ2-5
V: TRBV11-2
CDR3: CASSSWDGEGTQYF
DNA: TGTGCCAGCAGCTCCTGGGACGGTGAGGGGACCCAGTACTTC

size: NA
D: NA
J: TRBJ2-7
V: TRBV6-5
CDR3: CASSPRGYSYEHYF
DNA: TGTGCCAGCAGTCCCAGGGGATACTCCTACGAGCATTACTTC

size: few
D: TRBD2
J: TRBJ2-2
V: TRBV11-2
CDR3: CASRFIAGGITGELFF
DNA: TGTGCCAGCAGATTTATAGCGGGAGGGATCACCGGGGAGCTGTTTTTT

size: many
D: NA
J: TRBJ1-1
V: TRBV27
CDR3: CASSLSIETEAFF
DNA: TGTGCCAGCAGTTTATCGATAGAGACTGAAGCTTTCTTT

size: many
D: NA
J: TRBJ2-3
V: TRBV24-1
CDR3: CATSDRQVPDTQYF
DNA: TGTGCCACCAGTGATCGACAGGTCCCCGATACGCAGTATTTT

size: many
D: NA
J: TRBJ2-5
V: TRBV28
CDR3: CASSFAQPQETQYF
DNA: TGTGCCAGCAGTTTTGCCCAGCCCCAAGAGACCCAGTACTTC

size: many
D: NA
J: TRBJ2-1
V: TRBV11-2
CDR3: CASSLGTAYEQFF
DNA: TGTGCCAGCAGCTTGGGGACTGCATATGAGCAGTTCTTC

size: NA
D: TRBD2
J: TRBJ2-1
V: TRBV6-6
CDR3: CASSYLASGDGYNEQSF
DNA: TGTGCCAGCAGTTACTTGGCTAGCGGGGACGGCTACAATGAGCAGTCCTTC

size: NA
D: NA
J: TRBJ1-1
V: TRBV6-5
CDR3: CASSYPGGTEAFF
DNA: TGTGCCAGCAGTTACCCCGGGGGCACTGAAGCTTTCTTT

size: medium-sized
D: NA
J: TRBJ2-3
V: TRBV7-2
CDR3: CASSLGLGTQNTDTQYF
DNA: TGTGCCAGCAGCTTAGGTTTAGGGACTCAGAACACAGATACGCAGTATTTT

size: many
D: NA
J: TRBJ2-1
V: TRBV15
CDR3: CATSRAVEGGFEQFF
DNA: TGTGCCACCAGCAGAGCTGTGGAAGGGGGGTTTGAGCAGTTCTTC

size: many
D: NA
J: TRBJ2-1
V: TRBV20-1
CDR3: CSARDPGWSYNEQFF
DNA: TGCAGTGCTAGAGATCCCGGGTGGTCCTACAATGAGCAGTTCTTC

size: many
D: TRBD1
J: TRBJ2-2
V: TRBV15
CDR3: CATTTTGGNTGELFF
DNA: TGTGCCACCACCACGACAGGGGGCAACACCGGGGAGCTGTTTTTT

size: many
D: NA
J: TRBJ2-3
V: TRBV4-3
CDR3: CASSQERWGSTDTQYF
DNA: TGCGCCAGCAGCCAAGAAAGGTGGGGTAGCACAGATACGCAGTATTTT

size: many
D: NA
J: TRBJ2-2
V: TRBV20-1
CDR3: CSAASPSGELFF
DNA: TGCAGTGCTGCCTCTCCTTCGGGGGAGCTGTTTTTT

size: many
D: NA
J: TRBJ2-2
V: TRBV24-1
CDR3: CAASPGHNTGELFF
DNA: TGTGCCGCCTCGCCGGGACACAATACCGGGGAGCTGTTTTTT

size: many
D: NA
J: TRBJ2-7
V: TRBV28
CDR3: CASSLRVRPYEQYF
DNA: TGTGCCAGCAGTTTAAGAGTGAGACCCTACGAGCAGTACTTC

size: NA
D: NA
J: TRBJ2-7
V: TRBV5-6
CDR3: CASSPAGSGYEQYF
DNA: TGTGCCAGCAGCCCGGCTGGTAGCGGCTACGAGCAGTACTTC

size: few
D: NA
J: TRBJ2-1
V: TRBV7-3
CDR3: CASSLQGGIYNEQFF
DNA: TGTGCCAGCAGCTTACAGGGGGGGATATACAATGAGCAGTTCTTC

size: NA
D: NA
J: TRBJ1-5
V: TRBV18
CDR3: CASSPQVSNQPQHF
DNA: TGTGCCAGCTCACCACAGGTTAGCAATCAGCCCCAGCATTTT

size: medium-sized
D: NA
J: TRBJ2-6
V: TRBV5-1
CDR3: CASSYRDTTSFSSGANVLTF
DNA: TGCGCCAGCAGCTATCGGGACACTACTTCCTTTAGCTCTGGGGCCAACGTCCTGACTTTC

size: many
D: NA
J: TRBJ2-4
V: TRBV7-2
CDR3: CASSWGNIQYF
DNA: TGTGCCAGCTCTTGGGGTAACATTCAGTACTTC

size: many
D: TRBD1
J: TRBJ2-7
V: TRBV7-6
CDR3: CASSPVTGGYEQYF
DNA: TGTGCCAGCAGCCCCGTGACAGGGGGCTACGAGCAGTACTTC

size: many
D: NA
J: TRBJ2-7
V: TRBV4-1
CDR3: CASSPTAYSYEQYF
DNA: TGCGCCAGCAGCCCGACAGCCTACTCCTACGAGCAGTACTTC

size: many
D: NA
J: TRBJ2-7
V: TRBV19
CDR3: CASSIGSAGYEQYF
DNA: TGTGCCAGTAGTATAGGGTCAGCTGGCTACGAGCAGTACTTC

size: NA
D: NA
J: TRBJ2-6
V: TRBV6-5
CDR3: CAAGFGSGANVLTF
DNA: TGTGCCGCGGGCTTTGGCTCTGGGGCCAACGTCCTGACTTTC

size: many
D: NA
J: TRBJ2-7
V: TRBV28
CDR3: CASSPGTGGYEQYF
DNA: TGTGCCAGCAGCCCCGGGACTGGCGGATACGAGCAGTACTTC

size: NA
D: TRBD1
J: TRBJ2-4
V: TRBV4-1
CDR3: CAGGRGGTGAKNIQYF
DNA: TGCGCCGGCGGCCGGGGCGGGACAGGGGCCAAAAACATTCAGTACTTC

size: NA
D: TRBD1
J: TRBJ2-3
V: TRBV28
CDR3: CAIWVRGSTVDTQYF
DNA: TGTGCCATCTGGGTCAGGGGGAGTACGGTGGATACGCAGTATTTT

size: many
D: NA
J: TRBJ1-2
V: TRBV28
CDR3: CASSLSIQDAHYGYTF
DNA: TGTGCCAGCAGTTTATCTATACAGGACGCACACTATGGCTACACCTTC

size: many
D: NA
J: TRBJ2-2
V: TRBV27
CDR3: CASSLAGSNTGELFF
DNA: TGTGCCAGCAGTTTAGCGGGGTCGAACACCGGGGAGCTGTTTTTT

size: many
D: NA
J: TRBJ2-1
V: TRBV7-9
CDR3: CASSLLVAGEYNEQFF
DNA: TGTGCCAGCAGCTTATTAGTGGCAGGGGAATACAATGAGCAGTTCTTC

size: many
D: NA
J: TRBJ1-5
V: TRBV4-1
CDR3: CASSYSPTGYNQPQHF
DNA: TGCGCCAGCAGCTACTCTCCAACAGGGTACAATCAGCCCCAGCATTTT

size: many
D: NA
J: TRBJ2-2
V: TRBV7-2
CDR3: CASSSPLGHTGELFF
DNA: TGTGCCAGCAGCTCCCCCCTGGGTCACACCGGGGAGCTGTTTTTT

size: few
D: NA
J: TRBJ2-7
V: TRBV30
CDR3: CAWTGVYEQYF
DNA: TGTGCCTGGACAGGGGTCTACGAGCAGTACTTC

size: NA
D: TRBD2
J: TRBJ2-1
V: TRBV5-4
CDR3: CASSSTLSGRWGEQFF
DNA: TGTGCCAGCAGCTCCACCCTTAGCGGGAGGTGGGGTGAGCAGTTCTTC

size: many
D: TRBD2
J: TRBJ2-1
V: TRBV3-1
CDR3: CASIRGAGGPHNEQFF
DNA: TGTGCCAGCATCCGGGGAGCGGGAGGGCCCCACAATGAGCAGTTCTTC

size: many
D: NA
J: TRBJ1-1
V: TRBV5-1
CDR3: CASSWGSPALEAFF
DNA: TGCGCCAGCAGCTGGGGGAGCCCGGCCCTTGAAGCTTTCTTT

size: many
D: TRBD1
J: TRBJ2-2
V: TRBV24-1
CDR3: CATQKGDRGPTGELFF
DNA: TGTGCCACCCAAAAGGGGGACAGGGGGCCCACCGGGGAGCTGTTTTTT

size: few
D: NA
J: TRBJ2-7
V: TRBV11-3
CDR3: CASTQGTVVLDEQYF
DNA: TGTGCCAGCACCCAAGGGACCGTAGTCCTCGACGAGCAGTACTTC

size: many
D: NA
J: TRBJ2-7
V: TRBV4-1
CDR3: CASSQGPRGSDEQYF
DNA: TGCGCCAGCAGCCAAGGGCCCAGGGGTTCTGACGAGCAGTACTTC

size: NA
D: NA
J: TRBJ2-5
V: TRBV28
CDR3: CASSVRMGAMSYKETQYF
DNA: TGTGCCAGCAGTGTCCGGATGGGGGCGATGTCCTATAAAGAGACCCAGTACTTC

size: many
D: TRBD2
J: TRBJ2-5
V: TRBV3-1
CDR3: CASSLGGVAGDETQYF
DNA: TGTGCCAGCAGCCTCGGAGGGGTAGCGGGAGATGAGACCCAGTACTTC

size: many
D: NA
J: TRBJ1-5
V: TRBV2
CDR3: CASSEALPFTRGDFRQPQHF
DNA: TGTGCCAGCAGTGAAGCCTTACCGTTCACGCGGGGTGACTTCCGTCAGCCCCAGCATTTT

size: many
D: NA
J: TRBJ2-1
V: TRBV7-9
CDR3: CASSWTKDSEQFF
DNA: TGTGCCAGCAGCTGGACCAAGGACTCTGAGCAGTTCTTC